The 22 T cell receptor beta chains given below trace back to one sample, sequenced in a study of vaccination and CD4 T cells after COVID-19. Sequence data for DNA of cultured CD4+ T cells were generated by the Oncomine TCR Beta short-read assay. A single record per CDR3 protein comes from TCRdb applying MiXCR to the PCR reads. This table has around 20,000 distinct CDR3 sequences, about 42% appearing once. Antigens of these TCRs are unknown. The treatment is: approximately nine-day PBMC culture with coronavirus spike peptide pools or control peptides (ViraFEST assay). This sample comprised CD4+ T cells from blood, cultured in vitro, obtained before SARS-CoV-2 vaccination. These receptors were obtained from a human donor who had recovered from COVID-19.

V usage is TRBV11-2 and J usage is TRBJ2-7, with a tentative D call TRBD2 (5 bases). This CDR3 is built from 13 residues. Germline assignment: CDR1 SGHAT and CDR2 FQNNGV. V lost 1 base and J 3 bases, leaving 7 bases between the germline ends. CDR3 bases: TGTGCCAGCAGCTTAGGAGAGGGCTACGAGCAGTACTTC. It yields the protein CASSLGEGYEQYF. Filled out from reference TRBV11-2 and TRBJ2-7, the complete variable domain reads EAGVAQSPRYKIIEKRQSVAFWCNPISGHATLYWYQQILGQGPKLLIQFQNNGVVDDSQLPKDRFSAERLKGVDSTLKIQPAKLEDSAVYLCASSLGEGYEQYFGPGTRLTVT.

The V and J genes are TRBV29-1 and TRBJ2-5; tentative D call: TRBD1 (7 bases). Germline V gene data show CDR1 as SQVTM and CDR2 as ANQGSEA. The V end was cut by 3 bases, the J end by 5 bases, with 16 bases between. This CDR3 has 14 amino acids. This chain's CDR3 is CSVDTVQGGETQYF. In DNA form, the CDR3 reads TGCAGCGTTGATACTGTTCAGGGGGGCGAGACCCAGTACTTC.

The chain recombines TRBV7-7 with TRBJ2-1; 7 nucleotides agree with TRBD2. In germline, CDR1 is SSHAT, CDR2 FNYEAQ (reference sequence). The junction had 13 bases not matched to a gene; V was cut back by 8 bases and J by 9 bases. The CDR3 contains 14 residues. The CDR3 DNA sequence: TGTGCCAGCGGCTCCTTAAGTGGGGGGGGTGAGCAGTTCTTC. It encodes CASGSLSGGGEQFF. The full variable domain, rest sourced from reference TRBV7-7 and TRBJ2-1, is GAGVSQSPRYKVTKRGQDVTLRCDPISSHATLYWYQQALGQGPEFLTYFNYEAQPDKSGLPSDRFSAERPEGSISTLTIQRTEQRDSAMYRCASGSLSGGGEQFFGPGTRLTVL.

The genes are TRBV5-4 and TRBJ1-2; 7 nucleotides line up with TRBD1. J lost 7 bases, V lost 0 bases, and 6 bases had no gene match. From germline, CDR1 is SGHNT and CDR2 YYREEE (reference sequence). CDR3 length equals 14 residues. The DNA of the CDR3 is TGTGCCAGCAGCTTGGACGGACAGGTCTCTGGCTACACCTTC. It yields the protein CASSLDGQVSGYTF.

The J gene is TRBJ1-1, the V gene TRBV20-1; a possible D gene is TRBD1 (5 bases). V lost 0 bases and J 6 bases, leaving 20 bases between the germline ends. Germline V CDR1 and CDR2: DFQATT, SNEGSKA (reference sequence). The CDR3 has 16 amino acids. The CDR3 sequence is CSARDLLGERVAEAFF. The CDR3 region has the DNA TGCAGTGCTAGAGATCTCCTGGGGGAGAGGGTGGCTGAAGCTTTCTTT.

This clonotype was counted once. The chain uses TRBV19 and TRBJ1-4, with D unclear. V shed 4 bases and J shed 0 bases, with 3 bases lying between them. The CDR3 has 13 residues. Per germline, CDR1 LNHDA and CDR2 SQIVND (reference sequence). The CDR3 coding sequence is TGTGCCAGTAGTAAACCAACTAATGAAAAACTGTTTTTT. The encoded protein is CASSKPTNEKLFF. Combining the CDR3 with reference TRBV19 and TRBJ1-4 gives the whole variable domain DGGITQSPKYLFRKEGQNVTLSCEQNLNHDAMYWYRQDPGQGLRLIYYSQIVNDFQKGDIAEGYSVSREKKESFPLTVTSAQKNPTAFYLCASSKPTNEKLFFGSGTQLSVL.

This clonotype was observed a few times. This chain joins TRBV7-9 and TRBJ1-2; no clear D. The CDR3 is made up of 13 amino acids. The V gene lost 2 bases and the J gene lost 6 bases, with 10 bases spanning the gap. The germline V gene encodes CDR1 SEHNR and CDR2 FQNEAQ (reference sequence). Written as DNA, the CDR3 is TGTGCCAGCAGCTTAAGCCACGGGAATGGCTACACCTTC. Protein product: CASSLSHGNGYTF.

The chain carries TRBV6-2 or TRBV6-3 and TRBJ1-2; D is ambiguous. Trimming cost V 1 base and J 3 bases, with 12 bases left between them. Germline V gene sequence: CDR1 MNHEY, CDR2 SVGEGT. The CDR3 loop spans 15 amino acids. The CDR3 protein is CASSYLEHLDYGYTF. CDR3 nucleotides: TGTGCCAGCAGTTACTTAGAGCATCTGGACTATGGCTACACCTTC.

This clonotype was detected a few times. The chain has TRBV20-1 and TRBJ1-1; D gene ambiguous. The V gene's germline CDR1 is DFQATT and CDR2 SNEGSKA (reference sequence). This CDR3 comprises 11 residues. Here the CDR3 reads CSADTNTEAFF. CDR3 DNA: TGCAGCGCAGACACTAACACTGAAGCTTTCTTT.

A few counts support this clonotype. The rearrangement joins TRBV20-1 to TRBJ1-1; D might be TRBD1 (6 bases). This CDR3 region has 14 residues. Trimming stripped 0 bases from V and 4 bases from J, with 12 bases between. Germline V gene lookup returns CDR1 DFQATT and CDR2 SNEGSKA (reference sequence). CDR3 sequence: CSARDNRVFTEAFF. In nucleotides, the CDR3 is TGCAGTGCTAGAGACAACAGGGTTTTCACTGAAGCTTTCTTT.

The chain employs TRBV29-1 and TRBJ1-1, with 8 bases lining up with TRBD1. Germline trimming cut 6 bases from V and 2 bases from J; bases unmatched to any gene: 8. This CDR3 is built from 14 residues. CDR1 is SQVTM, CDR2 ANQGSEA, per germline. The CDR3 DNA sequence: TGCAGCGTAGAGATCACAGGGGGAAACACTGAAGCTTTCTTT. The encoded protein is CSVEITGGNTEAFF.

The chain's CDR3 is CASSFQKLGVGSGYTF. The DNA of the CDR3 is TGTGCCAGCAGTTTTCAGAAGCTGGGCGTGGGTTCCGGCTACACCTTC. This chain links TRBV12-3 or TRBV12-4 with TRBJ1-2; D is unclear. V was trimmed by 3 bases and J by 8 bases, leaving 22 bases between them. The CDR3 is 16 amino acids.

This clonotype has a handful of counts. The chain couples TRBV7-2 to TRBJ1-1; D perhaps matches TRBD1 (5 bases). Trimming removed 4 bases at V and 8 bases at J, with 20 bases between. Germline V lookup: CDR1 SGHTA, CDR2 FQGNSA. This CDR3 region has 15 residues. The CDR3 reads CASSSPRDLAQEAFF. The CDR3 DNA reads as TGTGCCAGCAGCTCCCCCCGGGACCTAGCTCAAGAAGCTTTCTTT. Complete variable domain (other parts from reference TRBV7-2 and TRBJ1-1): GAGVSQSPSNKVTEKGKDVELRCDPISGHTALYWYRQSLGQGLEFLIYFQGNSAPDKSGLPSDRFSAERTGGSVSTLTIQRTQQEDSAVYLCASSSPRDLAQEAFFGQGTRLTVV.

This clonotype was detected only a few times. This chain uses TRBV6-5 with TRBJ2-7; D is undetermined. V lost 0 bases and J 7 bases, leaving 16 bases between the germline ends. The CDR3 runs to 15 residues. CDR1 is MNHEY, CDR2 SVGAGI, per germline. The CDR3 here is CASSYSGGRAGEQYF. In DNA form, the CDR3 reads TGTGCCAGCAGTTACTCTGGCGGCCGCGCCGGAGAGCAGTACTTC.

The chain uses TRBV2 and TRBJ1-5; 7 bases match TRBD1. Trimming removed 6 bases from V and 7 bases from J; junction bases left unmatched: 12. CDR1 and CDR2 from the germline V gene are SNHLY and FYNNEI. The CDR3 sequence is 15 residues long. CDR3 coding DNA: TGTGCCAGCAGCGTTATGGGACAGACTTCGCAGCCCCAGCATTTT. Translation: CASSVMGQTSQPQHF.

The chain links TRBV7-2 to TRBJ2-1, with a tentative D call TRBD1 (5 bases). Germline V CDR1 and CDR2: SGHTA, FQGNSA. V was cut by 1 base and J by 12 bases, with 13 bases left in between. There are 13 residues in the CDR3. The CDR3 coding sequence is TGTGCCAGCAGCTTAGATCCGGGTCAGGGGCAGTTCTTC. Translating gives CASSLDPGQGQFF.

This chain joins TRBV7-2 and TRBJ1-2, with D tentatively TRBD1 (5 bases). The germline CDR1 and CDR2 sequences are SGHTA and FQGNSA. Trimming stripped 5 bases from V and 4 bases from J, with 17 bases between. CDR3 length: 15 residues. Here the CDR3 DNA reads TGTGCCAGCAGCACAAATGGGGGGGGAGGCTATGGCTACACCTTC. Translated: CASSTNGGGGYGYTF.

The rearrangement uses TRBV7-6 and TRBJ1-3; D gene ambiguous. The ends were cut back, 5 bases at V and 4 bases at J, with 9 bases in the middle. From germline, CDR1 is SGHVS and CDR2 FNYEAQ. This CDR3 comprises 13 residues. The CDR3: CASSRGRGNTIYF. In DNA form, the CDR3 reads TGTGCCAGCAGCCGCGGTAGAGGAAACACCATATATTTT.

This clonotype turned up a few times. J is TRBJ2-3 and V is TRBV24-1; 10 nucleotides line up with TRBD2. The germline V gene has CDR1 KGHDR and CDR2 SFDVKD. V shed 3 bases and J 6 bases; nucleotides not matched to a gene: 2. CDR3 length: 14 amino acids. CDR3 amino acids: CATSDRGLADTQYF. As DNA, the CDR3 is TGTGCCACCAGTGATCGGGGACTAGCGGATACGCAGTATTTT.

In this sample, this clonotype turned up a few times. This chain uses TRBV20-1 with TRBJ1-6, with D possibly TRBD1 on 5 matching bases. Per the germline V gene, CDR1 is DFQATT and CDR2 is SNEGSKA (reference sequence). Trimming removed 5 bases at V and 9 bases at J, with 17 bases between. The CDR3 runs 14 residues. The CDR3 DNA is TGCAGTGCTTCCCGGTGGGGGAGTCCTTCACCCCTCCACTTT. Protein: CSASRWGSPSPLHF.

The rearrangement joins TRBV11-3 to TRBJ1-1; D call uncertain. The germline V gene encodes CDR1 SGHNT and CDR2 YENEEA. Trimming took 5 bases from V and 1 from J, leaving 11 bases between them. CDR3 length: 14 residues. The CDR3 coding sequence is TGTGCCAGCAGCACTCGGACGCAGAACACTGAAGCTTTCTTT. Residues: CASSTRTQNTEAFF.

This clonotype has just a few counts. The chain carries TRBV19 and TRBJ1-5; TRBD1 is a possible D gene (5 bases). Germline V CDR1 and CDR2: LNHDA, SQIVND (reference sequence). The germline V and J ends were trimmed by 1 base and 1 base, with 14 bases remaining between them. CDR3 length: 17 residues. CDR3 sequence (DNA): TGTGCCAGTAGTATAGCCTCGACCGGGGCGAGCAATCAGCCCCAGCATTTT. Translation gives CASSIASTGASNQPQHF.